The 29 T cell receptor beta chains listed next were all sequenced from one sample in a study of blood T cell repertoires in COVID-19. The method was immunoSEQ multiplex PCR; TCRdb's version includes in-frame clones alone and lacks a portion of them. The table lists fewer than 500,000 clones, 87% of them singletons, with under 0.75% in the top ten. Material for sequencing was PBMCs or T cells enriched from blood (not recorded which). The receptors derive from a woman aged 18 to 35 who had recovered from COVID-19.

The chain is built from TRBV5-8 and TRBJ2-2, with D tentatively TRBD2 (5 bases). The CDR3 spans 14 residues. Per the germline V gene, CDR1 is SGHTS and CDR2 is YDEGEE. The V end lost 6 bases, the J end lost 2 bases, and 11 bases lay between the germline ends. The CDR3 sequence is CASNFEGNTGELFF. CDR3 bases: TGTGCCAGCAATTTCGAGGGAAACACCGGGGAGCTGTTTTTT.

The chain links TRBV6-5 to TRBJ2-7; 7 bases agree with TRBD2. The CDR3 totals 11 residues. J gave up 5 bases and V 8 bases, and 3 bases lay outside the gene matches. Germline loops: CDR1 MNHEY, CDR2 SVGAGI. The CDR3 sequence: CASASGHEQYF. CDR3 nucleotide sequence: TGTGCCAGCGCTAGCGGACACGAGCAGTACTTC.

The chain carries TRBV2 and TRBJ1-1; 8 bases are a match to TRBD1. V shed 5 bases and J 1 base; nucleotides not matched to a gene: 6. Germline V CDR1 and CDR2: SNHLY, FYNNEI. The CDR3 runs to 15 residues. The CDR3 nucleotides read TGTGCCAGCAGTCCCCGGACAGGGACGAACACTGAAGCTTTCTTT. Its protein product is CASSPRTGTNTEAFF.

J is TRBJ2-7 and V is TRBV9, with TRBD1 matching over 9 bases. The CDR3 runs to 15 residues. In germline, CDR1 is SGDLS, CDR2 YYNGEE. J lost 5 bases, V lost 4 bases, and 10 bases had no gene match. Here the CDR3 reads CASSLRQGEADEQYF. CDR3 coding DNA: TGTGCCAGCAGCCTTCGACAGGGGGAAGCAGACGAGCAGTACTTC.

The chain uses TRBV2 and TRBJ1-5; D ambiguous. The V end was cut by 3 bases, the J end by 5 bases, with 8 bases between. Germline assignment: CDR1 SNHLY and CDR2 FYNNEI. The CDR3 length is 13 residues. The CDR3 region has the DNA TGTGCCAGCAGTGAGGAGGTTGATCAGCCCCAGCATTTT. Amino acids: CASSEEVDQPQHF.

V gene TRBV30 combines with J gene TRBJ1-1; D is perhaps TRBD1 (5 bases). Germline CDR1 GTSNPN, CDR2 SVGIG (reference sequence). V lost 1 base to trimming and J lost 4 bases, with 10 bases between them. This CDR3 spans 13 amino acids. The CDR3 loop reads CAWSAGYSTEAFF. CDR3 DNA: TGTGCCTGGAGTGCAGGGTATAGCACTGAAGCTTTCTTT.

This clone has a handful of counts. This rearrangement joins TRBV2 to TRBJ2-5; 7 bases are a match to TRBD2. From germline, CDR1 is SNHLY and CDR2 FYNNEI. CDR3 size: 15 residues. Unmatched junction bases numbered 7, after V lost 5 bases and J lost 1 base. CDR3 loop: CASSPPGLIQETQYF. Here the CDR3 DNA reads TGTGCCAGCAGTCCACCGGGACTAATCCAAGAGACCCAGTACTTC.

J is TRBJ1-1 and V is TRBV7-8; the D is unclear. V was cut by 1 base and J by 2 bases, with 8 bases left in between. The length of the CDR3 is 14 residues. Germline V lookup: CDR1 SGHVS, CDR2 FQNEAQ. CDR3 sequence: CASSLVQYNTEAFF. The DNA of the CDR3 is TGTGCCAGCAGCTTAGTCCAGTACAACACTGAAGCTTTCTTT. Together with reference TRBV7-8 and TRBJ1-1, the CDR3 gives the full variable domain: GAGVSQSPRYKVAKRGQDVALRCDPISGHVSLFWYQQALGQGPEFLTYFQNEAQLDKSGLPSDRFFAERPEGSVSTLKIQRTQQEDSAVYLCASSLVQYNTEAFFGQGTRLTVV.

This sequence joins TRBV5-4 and TRBJ2-3; 8 positions match TRBD1. Germline V gives CDR1 SGHNT, CDR2 YYREEE (reference sequence). J was trimmed by 2 bases and V by 4 bases; bases with no gene match: 3. CDR3 length: 14 residues. CDR3 protein: CASSMDRDTDTQYF. The CDR3 bases are TGTGCCAGCAGCATGGACAGGGACACAGATACGCAGTATTTT.

This chain joins TRBV29-1 and TRBJ2-1; the D gene is possibly TRBD1 (5 bases). The CDR3 is 13 residues long. V gave up 4 bases and J gave up 2 bases, with 9 bases separating them. Germline V CDR1 and CDR2: SQVTM, ANQGSEA. The CDR3 reads CSVVGLTYNEQFF. The DNA for the CDR3 is TGCAGCGTTGTGGGGCTAACCTACAATGAGCAGTTCTTC.

The genes are TRBV2 and TRBJ1-2; the match to TRBD1 covers 10 bases. Germline-derived CDR1 and CDR2 are SNHLY and FYNNEI. The V gene end was trimmed by 1 base and the J gene end by 5 bases; junction bases not matched to a gene: 4. The CDR3 runs to 15 residues. The CDR3 DNA reads TGTGCCAGCAGTGAAGTGGGACAGGGGTTGTATGGCTACACCTTC. This sequence encodes CASSEVGQGLYGYTF.

The CDR3, as DNA: TGTGCCAGCAGCCCGAACGGGGGGCAGGGACGCGGCACTGAAGCTTTCTTT. Translated, it gives CASSPNGGQGRGTEAFF. The V call is TRBV5-4, the J call TRBJ1-1, with a tentative D call TRBD1 (6 bases). The CDR3 covers 17 residues. The germline V gene has CDR1 SGHNT and CDR2 YYREEE (reference sequence). V was pared by 4 bases and J by 4 bases, with 23 bases between.

This clone has a single count. V gene TRBV19 combines with J gene TRBJ2-7, with 7 bases fitting TRBD2. Germline trimming cut 3 bases from V and 2 bases from J; bases unmatched to any gene: 4. This CDR3 is built from 14 residues. Germline loops: CDR1 LNHDA, CDR2 SQIVND (reference sequence). CDR3 in DNA: TGTGCCAGTAGTATGGGGGGAGGGCCCTACGAGCAGTACTTC. This encodes CASSMGGGPYEQYF.

This clone was observed a single time. V is TRBV5-6 and J is TRBJ2-5, with 8 bases that match TRBD1. Germline values: CDR1 SGHDT, CDR2 YYEEEE. The CDR3 has 13 amino acids. Germline trimming cut 2 bases from V and 4 bases from J; bases unmatched to any gene: 1. In DNA, the CDR3 is TGTGCCAGCAGCTTCGACAGGGGAGAGACCCAGTACTTC. As protein: CASSFDRGETQYF.

The V call is TRBV18, the J call TRBJ2-3; 8 nucleotides match TRBD2. V was pared by 2 bases and J by 5 bases, with 3 bases of the junction left unmatched. This CDR3 region has 14 residues. Per germline, CDR1 KGHSH and CDR2 LQKENI. CDR3 protein: CASSPTAGGDTQYF. For the CDR3, the DNA is TGTGCCAGCTCACCAACGGCGGGGGGAGATACGCAGTATTTT.

This chain uses TRBV5-5 with TRBJ2-1; D not certain. Germline lookup yields CDR1 SGHKS and CDR2 YYEKEE (reference sequence). Between the trimmed V and J ends, which lost 0 bases and 12 bases, there was a span of 16 bases. This CDR3 contains 14 residues. The CDR3 region has the DNA TGTGCCAGCAGCTTGGAGTGGCAGTCAATAAGGCAGTTCTTC. Translation: CASSLEWQSIRQFF.

This clone came up once. The same CDR3 arises from other DNA sequences in this sample as well. The gene calls are TRBV2 and TRBJ2-7; 10 nucleotides align to TRBD1. J lost 6 bases, V lost 4 bases, and 3 bases had no gene match. The CDR3 is 13 amino acids. CDR1 SNHLY and CDR2 FYNNEI come from the germline V gene. In DNA, the CDR3 is TGTGCCAGCAGTGTAGGACAGGGGGGCGAGCAGTACTTC. It encodes CASSVGQGGEQYF. The whole variable domain, remainder taken from reference TRBV2 and TRBJ2-7, is EPEVTQTPSHQVTQMGQEVILRCVPISNHLYFYWYRQILGQKVEFLVSFYNNEISEKSEIFDDQFSVERPDGSNFTLKIRSTKLEDSAMYFCASSVGQGGEQYFGPGTRLTVT.

The J gene is TRBJ1-2, the V gene TRBV28; the match to TRBD1 covers 9 bases. The trim removed 8 bases at V and 4 bases at J, leaving 11 bases unmatched. The CDR3 loop spans 15 amino acids. Germline V CDR1 and CDR2: MDHEN, SYDVKM. In DNA form, the CDR3 reads TGTGCCAGCGGATATCTAGGGACAGGGTTCTATGGCTACACCTTC. It translates to CASGYLGTGFYGYTF.

This rearrangement joins TRBV18 to TRBJ2-1; TRBD1 might be the D (6 bases). Germline CDR1 KGHSH, CDR2 LQKENI. V was shortened by 5 bases and J by 5 bases, with 10 bases between the two germline ends. The CDR3 is 13 residues long. The CDR3 reads CASSYGQNNEQFF. Here the CDR3 DNA reads TGTGCCAGCTCATACGGACAGAACAATGAGCAGTTCTTC.

V gene TRBV5-1 combines with J gene TRBJ2-1; D uncertain. The CDR3 is 11 residues long. V lost 6 bases and J lost 5, with 6 bases in between. Germline loops: CDR1 SGHRS, CDR2 YFSETQ. The CDR3: CASTEDNEQFF. The CDR3, as DNA: TGCGCCAGCACCGAGGACAATGAGCAGTTCTTC. Complete variable domain (other parts from reference TRBV5-1 and TRBJ2-1): KAGVTQTPRYLIKTRGQQVTLSCSPISGHRSVSWYQQTPGQGLQFLFEYFSETQRNKGNFPGRFSGRQFSNSRSEMNVSTLELGDSALYLCASTEDNEQFFGPGTRLTVL.

The J gene is TRBJ1-1, the V gene TRBV5-4, with D perhaps TRBD1 (5 bases). Trimming took 0 bases from V and 0 from J, leaving 12 bases between them. The CDR3 is 16 amino acids. CDR1 SGHNT and CDR2 YYREEE come from the germline V gene (reference sequence). CDR3 sequence: CASSLVREGVNTEAFF. The CDR3 DNA follows: TGTGCCAGCAGCTTGGTCAGGGAAGGGGTGAACACTGAAGCTTTCTTT.

A remark on this clone: The sample contains more than one DNA sequence encoding this CDR3. This chain uses TRBV4-1 with TRBJ1-2, with D hard to call. The length of the CDR3 is 13 residues. Germline lookup yields CDR1 MGHRA and CDR2 YSYEKL. The ends were cut back, 1 base at V and 0 bases at J, with 3 bases in the middle. The CDR3 DNA reads as TGCGCCAGCAGCCAAGGAGCTAACTATGGCTACACCTTC. Translated: CASSQGANYGYTF.

This chain connects TRBV3-1 (or the pseudogene TRBV3-2) to TRBJ1-5; 7 nucleotides line up with TRBD1. The CDR3 is 16 amino acids. V lost 2 bases, J lost 4 bases, and 8 bases stayed unmatched. Germline V gives CDR1 LGHDT, CDR2 YNNKEL (reference sequence). The DNA for the CDR3 is TGTGCCAGCAGCCAATCGGAAGGACAGGCAAATCAGCCCCAGCATTTT. Translation: CASSQSEGQANQPQHF.

The V gene is TRBV7-2, the J gene TRBJ1-1, with 9 bases lining up with TRBD1. This CDR3 contains 17 residues. CDR1 SGHTA and CDR2 FQGNSA come from the germline V gene. The trim removed 6 bases at V and 6 bases at J, leaving 17 bases unmatched. The CDR3 loop reads CASRPGQGSYLSSEAFF. The CDR3 DNA is TGTGCCAGCAGGCCGGGACAGGGTAGTTACCTATCTTCTGAAGCTTTCTTT.

This clone was detected many times. The chain is built from TRBV7-9 and TRBJ1-1; D gene uncertain. Germline V lookup: CDR1 SEHNR, CDR2 FQNEAQ (reference sequence). Trimming took 3 bases from V and 6 from J, leaving 11 bases between them. The CDR3 is 13 amino acids. The CDR3 DNA reads as TGTGCCAGCAGCTTGGGAGGCCTGCCTGAAGCTTTCTTT. This translates into CASSLGGLPEAFF.

The chain couples TRBV2 to TRBJ2-5; perhaps TRBD2 as D (5 bases). Trimming removed 3 bases from V and 4 bases from J, with 15 bases in between. Germline-derived CDR1 and CDR2 are SNHLY and FYNNEI. This CDR3 spans 15 amino acids. The CDR3 reads CASSDYAGQRETQYF. CDR3 DNA sequence: TGTGCCAGCAGTGACTATGCGGGTCAGAGAGAGACCCAGTACTTC.

The V gene is TRBV30, the J gene TRBJ2-3; 16 bases align to TRBD2. The CDR3 totals 16 residues. Trimming at V came to 7 bases and at J to 1 base, leaving 5 bases not matched to a gene. Germline-derived CDR1 and CDR2 are GTSNPN and SVGIG (reference sequence). For the CDR3, the DNA is TGTGCCTTGTCCGGGACTAGCGGGGGGGGCACAGATACGCAGTATTTT. It is translated as CALSGTSGGGTDTQYF.

V usage is TRBV2 and J usage is TRBJ2-1, with 7 bases identical to TRBD1. The CDR3 is 15 residues long. The V gene end was trimmed by 4 bases and the J gene end by 8 bases; junction bases not matched to a gene: 11. Germline lookup yields CDR1 SNHLY and CDR2 FYNNEI. The CDR3 here is CASSGGYRGSDEQFF. The CDR3 nucleotides read TGTGCCAGCAGTGGAGGATACAGGGGCTCCGATGAGCAGTTCTTC.

The chain employs TRBV15 and TRBJ1-5; 7 nucleotides align to TRBD1. Germline trimming cut 4 bases from V and 7 bases from J; bases unmatched to any gene: 16. Per germline, CDR1 LNHNV and CDR2 YYDKDF (reference sequence). The length of the CDR3 is 17 residues. CDR3 residues: CATSTTLRQGWDQPQHF. CDR3 DNA: TGTGCCACCAGCACGACCCTTAGACAGGGTTGGGACCAGCCCCAGCATTTT.